The source of this T cell receptor beta chain is a study of early T cells in non-severe SARS-CoV-2 infection. TCRdb re-called the 5' RACE reads with MiXCR, one entry per CDR3 protein. Of 40,000 to 50,000 distinct CDR3 sequences listed, over 5% are singletons. The TCR originated in an adult who was a healthcare worker with PCR-confirmed SARS-CoV-2 infection or an uninfected control (not recorded which). The material was whole blood, obtained at baseline.

CDR3 loop: CATTKGPDQPQHF. The DNA for the CDR3 is TGTGCCACCACCAAGGGACCGGATCAGCCCCAGCATTTT. The rearrangement uses TRBV24-1 and TRBJ1-5; the D gene is possibly TRBD1 (5 bases). Germline loops: CDR1 KGHDR, CDR2 SFDVKD. The V gene lost 8 bases and the J gene lost 5 bases, with 12 bases spanning the gap. This CDR3 spans 13 amino acids.